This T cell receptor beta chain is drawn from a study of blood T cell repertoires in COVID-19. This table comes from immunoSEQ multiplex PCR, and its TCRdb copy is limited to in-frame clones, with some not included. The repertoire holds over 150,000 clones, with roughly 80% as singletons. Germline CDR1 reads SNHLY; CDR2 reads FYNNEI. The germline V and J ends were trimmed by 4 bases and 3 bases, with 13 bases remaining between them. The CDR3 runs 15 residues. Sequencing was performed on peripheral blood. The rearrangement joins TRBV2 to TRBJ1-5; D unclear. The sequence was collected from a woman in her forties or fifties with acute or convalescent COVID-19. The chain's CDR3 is CASSGSRGNNQPQHF. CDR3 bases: TGTGCCAGCAGTGGGTCCCGAGGGAACAATCAGCCCCAGCATTTT. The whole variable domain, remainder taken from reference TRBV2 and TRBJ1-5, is EPEVTQTPSHQVTQMGQEVILRCVPISNHLYFYWYRQILGQKVEFLVSFYNNEISEKSEIFDDQFSVERPDGSNFTLKIRSTKLEDSAMYFCASSGSRGNNQPQHFGDGTRLSIL.